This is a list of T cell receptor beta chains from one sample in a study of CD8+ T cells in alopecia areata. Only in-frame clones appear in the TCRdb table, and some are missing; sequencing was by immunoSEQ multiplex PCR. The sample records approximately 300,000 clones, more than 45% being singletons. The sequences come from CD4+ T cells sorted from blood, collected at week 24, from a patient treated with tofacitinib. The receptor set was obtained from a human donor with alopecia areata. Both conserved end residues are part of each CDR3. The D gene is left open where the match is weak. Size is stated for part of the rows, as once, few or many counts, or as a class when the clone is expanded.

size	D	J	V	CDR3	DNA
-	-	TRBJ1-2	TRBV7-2	CASSLIPGLSYGYTF	TGTGCCAGCAGCTTAATCCCAGGACTCTCTTATGGCTACACCTTC
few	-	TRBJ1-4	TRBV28	CASTGLLNEKLFF	TGTGCCAGTACGGGACTTCTGAATGAAAAACTGTTTTTT
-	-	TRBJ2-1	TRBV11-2	CASSLGGEQFF	TGTGCCAGCAGCTTAGGGGGTGAGCAGTTCTTC
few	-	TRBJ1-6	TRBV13	CASSSGWVRDSPLHF	TGTGCCAGCAGCTCGGGCTGGGTCCGGGATTCACCCCTCCACTTT
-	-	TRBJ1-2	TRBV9	CASSQANGYTF	TGTGCCAGCAGCCAGGCAAATGGCTACACCTTC
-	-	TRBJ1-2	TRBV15	CATSRMTGPRYGYTF	TGTGCCACCAGCCGTATGACAGGCCCCCGCTATGGCTACACCTTC
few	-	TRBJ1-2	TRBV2	CASNDRIRYGYTF	TGTGCCAGCAATGACAGGATAAGATATGGCTACACCTTC
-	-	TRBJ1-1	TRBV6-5	CASSRGDSAFF	TGTGCCAGCAGTAGGGGGGATTCGGCTTTCTTT
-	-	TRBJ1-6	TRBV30	CASTNGGYNSPLHF	TGTGCCTCCACAAACGGGGGGTATAATTCACCCCTCCACTTT
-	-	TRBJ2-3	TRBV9	CASSALAASTDTQYF	TGTGCCAGCAGCGCCTTAGCGGCAAGCACAGATACGCAGTATTTT
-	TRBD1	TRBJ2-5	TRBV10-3	CAISRTGERGETQYF	TGTGCCATCAGCCGGACAGGGGAGCGTGGCGAGACCCAGTACTTC
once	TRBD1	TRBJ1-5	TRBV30	CAWSKRTGRGRSNQPQHF	TGTGCCTGGAGTAAGAGGACAGGCAGGGGTAGGAGCAATCAGCCCCAGCATTTT
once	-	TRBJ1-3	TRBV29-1	CSVGQGTGNTIYF	TGCAGCGTTGGACAAGGAACTGGAAACACCATATATTTT
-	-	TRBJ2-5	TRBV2	CASSVSRGAVETQYF	TGTGCCAGCAGTGTCTCTCGAGGGGCCGTTGAGACCCAGTACTTC
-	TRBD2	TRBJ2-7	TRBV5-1	CASSLAGGGGEQYF	TGCGCCAGCAGCTTGGCCGGCGGGGGAGGAGAGCAGTACTTC
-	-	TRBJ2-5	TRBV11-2	CASSLGLPYQETQYF	TGTGCCAGCAGCTTGGGACTCCCCTACCAAGAGACCCAGTACTTC
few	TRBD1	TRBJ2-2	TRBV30	CAWSTGTANTGELFF	TGTGCCTGGAGTACAGGGACAGCGAACACCGGGGAGCTGTTTTTT
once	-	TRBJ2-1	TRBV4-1	CASGLTGLGNNEQFF	TGCGCCAGCGGATTAACAGGGCTGGGGAACAATGAGCAGTTCTTC
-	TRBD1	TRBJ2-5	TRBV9	CASSVRTGPETQYF	TGTGCCAGCAGCGTCAGGACAGGGCCAGAGACCCAGTACTTC
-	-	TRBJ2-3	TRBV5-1	CASSSGQDYFTDTQYF	TGCGCCAGCAGCTCTGGACAGGACTATTTCACAGATACGCAGTATTTT
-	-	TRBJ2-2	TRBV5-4	CASSSGSLNTGELFF	TGTGCCAGCAGCTCAGGGAGTTTGAACACCGGGGAGCTGTTTTTT
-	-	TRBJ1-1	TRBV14	CASSLQGTEAFF	TGTGCCAGCAGCCTTCAAGGGACTGAAGCTTTCTTT
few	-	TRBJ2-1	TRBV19	CASSIDFNEQFF	TGTGCCAGTAGTATAGATTTCAATGAGCAGTTCTTC
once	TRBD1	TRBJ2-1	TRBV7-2	CASSPEGTAYNEQFF	TGTGCCAGCAGCCCAGAGGGGACAGCTTACAATGAGCAGTTCTTC
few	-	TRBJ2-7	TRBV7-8	CASSSGLHTTYEQYF	TGTGCCAGCAGCTCGGGACTTCACACCACCTACGAGCAGTACTTC
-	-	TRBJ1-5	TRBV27	CASSTGSRARDRQPQHF	TGTGCCAGCAGCACCGGATCCCGGGCCAGGGATCGGCAGCCCCAGCATTTT
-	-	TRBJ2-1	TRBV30	CAWSVRGNEQFF	TGTGCCTGGAGTGTACGGGGGAATGAGCAGTTCTTC
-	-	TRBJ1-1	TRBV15	CATSSRGTTEAFF	TGTGCCACCAGCTCCCGGGGGACCACTGAAGCTTTCTTT
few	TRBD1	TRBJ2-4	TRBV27	CASSSGQVGNIQYF	TGTGCCAGCAGTTCGGGACAGGTGGGCAACATTCAGTACTTC
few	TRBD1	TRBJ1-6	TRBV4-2	CASSRAGQENSPLHF	TGTGCCAGCAGCCGCGCGGGACAGGAGAATTCACCCCTCCACTTT
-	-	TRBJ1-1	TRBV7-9	CASSTYSGLGTEAFF	TGTGCCAGCAGCACTTACAGTGGCCTGGGGACTGAAGCTTTCTTT